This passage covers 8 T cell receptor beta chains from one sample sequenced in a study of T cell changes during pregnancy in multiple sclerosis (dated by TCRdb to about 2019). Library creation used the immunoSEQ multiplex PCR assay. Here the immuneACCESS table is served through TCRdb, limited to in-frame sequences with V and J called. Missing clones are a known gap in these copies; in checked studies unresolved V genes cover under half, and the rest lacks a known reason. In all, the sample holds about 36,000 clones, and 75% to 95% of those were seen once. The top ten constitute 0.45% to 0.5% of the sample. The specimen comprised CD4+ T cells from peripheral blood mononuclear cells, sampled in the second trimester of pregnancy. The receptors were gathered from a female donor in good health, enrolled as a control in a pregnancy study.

The CDR3 here is CASSVVQVLDYGYTF. The CDR3 coding sequence is TGTGCCAGCAGCGTTGTACAGGTCCTAGACTATGGCTACACCTTC. The chain combines TRBV9 with TRBJ1-2; D might be TRBD1 (5 bases). The germline V and J ends were trimmed by 2 bases and 3 bases, with 14 bases remaining between them. This CDR3 spans 15 amino acids. Germline lookup yields CDR1 SGDLS and CDR2 YYNGEE.

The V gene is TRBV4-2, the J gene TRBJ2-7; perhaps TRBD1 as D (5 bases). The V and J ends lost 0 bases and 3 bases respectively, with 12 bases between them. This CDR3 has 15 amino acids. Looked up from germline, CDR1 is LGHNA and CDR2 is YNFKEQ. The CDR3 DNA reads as TGTGCCAGCAGCCAAGATTTGGGGCGCTACTACGAGCAGTACTTC. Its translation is CASSQDLGRYYEQYF.

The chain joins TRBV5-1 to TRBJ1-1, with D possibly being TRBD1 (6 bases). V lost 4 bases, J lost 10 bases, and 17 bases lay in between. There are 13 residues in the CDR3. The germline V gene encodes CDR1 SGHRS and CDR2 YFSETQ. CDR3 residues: CASSTLGQSAAFF. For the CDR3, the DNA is TGCGCCAGCAGCACCCTCGGACAGAGTGCAGCTTTCTTT.

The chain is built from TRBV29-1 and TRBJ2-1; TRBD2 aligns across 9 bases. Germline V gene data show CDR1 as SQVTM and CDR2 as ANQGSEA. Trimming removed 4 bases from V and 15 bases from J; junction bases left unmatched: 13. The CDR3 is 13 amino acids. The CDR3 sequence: CSVVHLAGGLWFF. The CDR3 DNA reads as TGCAGCGTTGTCCATTTGGCGGGGGGGCTCTGGTTCTTC.

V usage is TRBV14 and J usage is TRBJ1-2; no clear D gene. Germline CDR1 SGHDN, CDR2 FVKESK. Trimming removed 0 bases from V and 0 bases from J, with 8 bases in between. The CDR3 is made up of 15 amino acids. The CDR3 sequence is CASSQDVIANYGYTF. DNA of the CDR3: TGTGCCAGCAGCCAAGATGTCATTGCTAACTATGGCTACACCTTC.

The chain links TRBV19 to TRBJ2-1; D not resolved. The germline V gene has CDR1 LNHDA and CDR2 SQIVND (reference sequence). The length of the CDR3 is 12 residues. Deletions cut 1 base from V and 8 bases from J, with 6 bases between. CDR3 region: CASSIGYDEQFF. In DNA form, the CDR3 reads TGTGCCAGTAGTATAGGCTATGATGAGCAGTTCTTC.

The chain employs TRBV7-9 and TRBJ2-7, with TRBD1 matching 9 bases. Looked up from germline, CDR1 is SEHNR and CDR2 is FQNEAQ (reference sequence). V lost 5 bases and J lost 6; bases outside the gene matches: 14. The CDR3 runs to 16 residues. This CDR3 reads CASSAGDRTGEAEQYF. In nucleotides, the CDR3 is TGTGCCAGCAGCGCCGGGGATAGGACAGGGGAGGCCGAGCAGTACTTC.

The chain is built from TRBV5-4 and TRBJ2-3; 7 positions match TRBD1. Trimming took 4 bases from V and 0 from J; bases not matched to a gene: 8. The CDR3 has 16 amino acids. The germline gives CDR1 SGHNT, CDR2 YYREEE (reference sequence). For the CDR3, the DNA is TGTGCCAGCAGCCAAGGGGGCGTGACTAGCACAGATACGCAGTATTTT. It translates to CASSQGGVTSTDTQYF.